The following is a TCR beta chain sequence with its context. Its antigen is as yet unknown. Per germline, CDR1 DFQATT and CDR2 SNEGSKA (reference sequence). This CDR3 has 15 residues. The V segment lost 0 bases and the J segment 5 bases; nucleotides outside the gene matches: 6. Each CDR3 protein is one row after TCRdb ran MiXCR on the RT-PCR reads. The table lists 650,000 to 800,000 distinct CDR3 sequences, roughly 13% of them singletons. The entry originates in a study of response to subunit inactivated influenza vaccine. Study conclusions and caveats: Authors suggested seasonal influenza vaccinations each recruit few new T cells.

The source was PBMCs from blood, collected approximately 15 days before vaccination. The TCR comes from a man aged 50 to 59 who received an inactivated influenza vaccine. This rearrangement joins TRBV20-1 to TRBJ2-1; 8 nucleotides align to TRBD2. CDR3 coding DNA: TGCAGTGCTAGAGAAGGCGGGAGGCCCAACAATGAGCAGTTCTTC. Protein sequence: CSAREGGRPNNEQFF.